The text below deals with one T cell receptor beta chain. Its antigen remains unidentified. The PCR ran on 60 Vbeta and 13 Jbeta primers. Measured with immunoSEQ multiplex PCR; TCRdb has only the in-frame clones, and not every one. The sample includes about 150,000 clones, about 76% of them seen just once. These data belong to a study of cytomegalovirus exposure and HLA in healthy donors. Trimming took 2 bases from V and 3 from J, leaving 11 bases between them. Germline assignment: CDR1 SGHRS and CDR2 YFSETQ. The CDR3 spans 15 residues. Findings and caveats of the study: The authors enumerated some 160 TCR beta chains as linked to cytomegalovirus. Later analysis showed TCR association rates varying by HLA locus, highest for DRB1 and lowest for HLA-C.

The sample taken for sequencing was PBMCs. The genes are TRBV5-1 and TRBJ1-4; possible D gene TRBD1, 5 bases. The TCR was taken from a young woman in good health and CMV-seropositive. CDR3 region: CASSFRGDSNEKLFF. In DNA, the CDR3 is TGCGCCAGCAGCTTTCGGGGGGATTCTAATGAAAAACTGTTTTTT.